These 27 T cell receptor beta chains were all obtained from the same sample, sequenced in a study of immune evolution from preneoplasia to lung adenocarcinoma. Method: immunoSEQ multiplex PCR; TCRdb's copy keeps in-frame clones and lacks some. The sample comprises tens of thousands of clones, 60% to 75% of which are singletons, and 5.5% to 7.5% rests with the top ten. The specimen was FFPE invasive lung adenocarcinoma tissue. The source is a person between 60 and 69 years old with lung adenocarcinoma.

In DNA, the CDR3 is TGTGCCAGCTCGTCGCTGGCAGGGAACTATGGCTACACCTTC. Its protein is CASSSLAGNYGYTF. The chain couples TRBV18 to TRBJ1-2, with D perhaps TRBD1 (5 bases). CDR3 length: 14 residues. Trimming stripped 6 bases from V and 2 bases from J, with 13 bases between. Germline loops: CDR1 KGHSH, CDR2 LQKENI.

The J gene is TRBJ1-3, the V gene TRBV5-1; D not resolved. The germline V gene has CDR1 SGHRS and CDR2 YFSETQ. The CDR3 sequence is 13 residues long. Trimming cost V 2 bases and J 3 bases, with 6 bases left between them. The CDR3 DNA reads TGCGCCAGCAGCTTAGCAGGTGGAAACACCATATATTTT. It encodes CASSLAGGNTIYF.

The rearrangement joins TRBV5-4 to TRBJ2-1, with D maybe TRBD1 (5 bases). V was pared by 0 bases and J by 9 bases, with 16 bases between. There are 15 residues in the CDR3. Germline values: CDR1 SGHNT, CDR2 YYREEE (reference sequence). CDR3 residues: CASSLVQAQPGEQFF. The CDR3 nucleotides are TGTGCCAGCAGCTTGGTACAGGCCCAGCCCGGTGAGCAGTTCTTC.

This clone showed up just once. The CDR3 sequence is CASSMYSVNNEQFF. The CDR3 DNA reads as TGTGCCAGTAGTATGTATAGCGTGAACAATGAGCAGTTCTTC. V is TRBV19 and J is TRBJ2-1, with D perhaps TRBD2 (5 bases). V lost 3 bases to trimming and J lost 5 bases, with 11 bases between them. Germline loops: CDR1 LNHDA, CDR2 SQIVND (reference sequence). There are 14 residues in the CDR3.

The J gene is TRBJ2-6, the V gene TRBV4-2; no definite D call. There are 17 residues in the CDR3. Trimming pared 2 bases from V and 1 base from J, leaving 12 bases between. The V gene's germline CDR1 is LGHNA and CDR2 YNFKEQ. CDR3 DNA: TGTGCCAGCAGCCAAACGGATGGTGGGTCTGGGGCCAACGTCCTGACTTTC. As protein: CASSQTDGGSGANVLTF.

The chain employs TRBV27 and TRBJ1-1, with 7 nucleotides matching TRBD1. Germline V gives CDR1 MNHEY, CDR2 SMNVEV (reference sequence). V was clipped by 10 bases and J by 1 base; unmatched bases: 6. The CDR3 loop spans 13 amino acids. The CDR3 coding sequence is TGTGCCACCCGGACAGGTCCGAACACTGAAGCTTTCTTT. Protein product: CATRTGPNTEAFF.

With regard to this clone: A much more abundant neighbour one base away suggests this may be a read error. This sequence joins TRBV4-2 and TRBJ2-7; D gene ambiguous. Between the trimmed V and J ends, which lost 5 bases and 5 bases, there was a span of 7 bases. There are 11 residues in the CDR3. Germline loops: CDR1 LGHNA, CDR2 YNFKEQ. Here the CDR3 DNA reads TGTGCCAGCAGCGCTAATCACGAGCAGTACTTC. Its translation is CASSANHEQYF.

The rearrangement joins TRBV10-2 to TRBJ2-7; 13 bases are shared with TRBD2. The CDR3 totals 15 residues. The J segment lost 4 bases and the V segment lost 6 bases, leaving 6 bases of the junction unmatched. Germline V gives CDR1 WSHSY, CDR2 SAAADI. The CDR3 loop is CASRTLAGGLYEQYF. CDR3 nucleotides: TGCGCCAGCAGAACACTAGCGGGAGGGCTGTACGAGCAGTACTTC.

This rearrangement joins TRBV7-9 to TRBJ1-2; a weak D match, TRBD1 (6 bases). This CDR3 contains 13 residues. Germline lookup yields CDR1 SEHNR and CDR2 FQNEAQ (reference sequence). V lost 5 bases and J lost 3, with 10 bases in between. CDR3 in amino acids: CASSKNRDYGYTF. In nucleotides, the CDR3 is TGTGCCAGCAGCAAAAACAGGGACTATGGCTACACCTTC.

This clone is labeled as medium-sized. V is TRBV6-5 and J is TRBJ2-1; 9 nucleotides line up with TRBD2. This CDR3 has 15 amino acids. V was clipped by 3 bases and J by 5 bases; unmatched bases: 5. Germline V lookup: CDR1 MNHEY, CDR2 SVGAGI. Here the CDR3 reads CASSYWLAGHNEQFF. In nucleotides, the CDR3 is TGTGCCAGCAGTTATTGGCTAGCGGGACACAATGAGCAGTTCTTC.

The CDR3 reads CASSLDTGATYNEQFF. DNA for the CDR3: TGCGCCAGCAGCTTGGATACGGGAGCGACTTACAATGAGCAGTTCTTC. This chain connects TRBV5-1 to TRBJ2-1, with D tentatively TRBD2 (6 bases). The germline V and J ends were trimmed by 0 bases and 4 bases, with 14 bases remaining between them. This CDR3 is built from 16 residues. From germline, CDR1 is SGHRS and CDR2 YFSETQ.

CDR3 in amino acids: CASSFGQEKAGYTF. DNA for the CDR3: TGTGCCAGCAGCTTCGGACAGGAAAAAGCTGGCTACACCTTC. The genes are TRBV7-9 and TRBJ1-2, with 7 bases aligning to TRBD1. Germline lookup yields CDR1 SEHNR and CDR2 FQNEAQ (reference sequence). The V gene end was trimmed by 3 bases and the J gene end by 7 bases; junction bases not matched to a gene: 8. There are 14 residues in the CDR3.

This clone appeared a few times. J is TRBJ2-6 and V is TRBV25-1; D is unclear. Germline V gives CDR1 MGHDK, CDR2 SYGVNS. The length of the CDR3 is 14 residues. V was cut by 5 bases and J by 0 bases, with 5 bases left in between. CDR3 nucleotide sequence: TGTGCCAGCAGTCCTAGCTCTGGGGCCAACGTCCTGACTTTC. Protein: CASSPSSGANVLTF.

This clone appeared a single time. This chain joins TRBV7-9 and TRBJ2-7, with D perhaps matching TRBD2 (5 bases). The germline V and J ends were trimmed by 3 bases and 2 bases, with 11 bases remaining between them. This CDR3 spans 14 amino acids. Germline V gives CDR1 SEHNR, CDR2 FQNEAQ (reference sequence). The CDR3 is CASSFPRGAYEQYF. Written as DNA, the CDR3 is TGTGCCAGCAGCTTCCCCCGGGGAGCCTACGAGCAGTACTTC.

This clone was counted only a few times. This chain uses TRBV7-9 with TRBJ2-1; D not resolved. The V and J ends lost 5 bases and 15 bases respectively, with 14 bases between them. Germline V gene lookup returns CDR1 SEHNR and CDR2 FQNEAQ (reference sequence). The CDR3 is 11 residues long. CDR3 loop: CASSLNLNMFF. Here the CDR3 DNA reads TGTGCCAGCAGCCTCAACTTGAACATGTTCTTC.

The chain is built from TRBV7-6 and TRBJ1-5, with D uncertain. V lost 1 base to trimming and J lost 4 bases, with 8 bases between them. Germline V gene sequence: CDR1 SGHVS, CDR2 FNYEAQ. The CDR3 is 14 residues long. The CDR3 region has the DNA TGTGCCAGCAGCTTAGGGACGGTTAATCAGCCCCAGCATTTT. Protein product: CASSLGTVNQPQHF.

The chain is built from TRBV5-4 and TRBJ2-1; tentatively, D is TRBD1 or TRBD2 (5 bases each). The ends were cut back, 4 bases at V and 0 bases at J, with 11 bases in the middle. This CDR3 spans 15 amino acids. The V gene's germline CDR1 is SGHNT and CDR2 YYREEE (reference sequence). The CDR3 DNA follows: TGTGCCAGCAGCCGATGGGGGTACTCCTACAATGAGCAGTTCTTC. Protein sequence: CASSRWGYSYNEQFF.

The chain couples TRBV7-2 to TRBJ1-5, with D possibly TRBD1 on 6 matching bases. V was pared by 0 bases and J by 9 bases, with 12 bases between. Germline V gene data show CDR1 as SGHTA and CDR2 as FQGNSA. This CDR3 contains 14 residues. The DNA for the CDR3 is TGTGCCAGCAGCTTAGCTGAGGGGGATCTGCCCCAGCATTTT. Its protein product is CASSLAEGDLPQHF.

V is TRBV4-2 and J is TRBJ2-7; 8 nucleotides line up with TRBD1. This CDR3 contains 14 residues. Germline V gene sequence: CDR1 LGHNA, CDR2 YNFKEQ. V lost 4 bases, J lost 6 bases, and 8 bases stayed unmatched. The CDR3 DNA is TGTGCCAGCAGCCCGGACAGGGCAAGTGGCGAGCAGTACTTC. Its translation: CASSPDRASGEQYF.

The J gene is TRBJ2-7, the V gene TRBV6-1, with D perhaps matching TRBD2 (5 bases). Between the trimmed V and J ends, which lost 7 bases and 8 bases, there was a span of 15 bases. Germline loops: CDR1 MNHNS, CDR2 SASEGT. The CDR3 is 12 amino acids. The CDR3 coding sequence is TGTGCCAGCATGCGAGGGCTCGATCAGCAGTACTTC. It codes for CASMRGLDQQYF.

The rearrangement joins TRBV7-2 to TRBJ2-7; TRBD1 aligns across 8 bases. V shed 3 bases, J shed 7 bases, and the junction held 11 bases outside the gene matches. The CDR3 totals 15 residues. Germline CDR1 reads SGHTA; CDR2 reads FQGNSA. CDR3 in DNA: TGTGCCAGCAGCTTTGGGTCAGGGGGCTCGGGGGAGCAGTACTTC. Translated, it gives CASSFGSGGSGEQYF.

The chain joins TRBV5-1 to TRBJ2-3; the D is unclear. This CDR3 comprises 13 residues. Trimming removed 0 bases from V and 9 bases from J, with 11 bases in between. CDR1 and CDR2 (germline): SGHRS, YFSETQ. CDR3 in DNA: TGCGCCAGCAGCTTGGGGTCCCTTGGGACGCAGTATTTT. It yields the protein CASSLGSLGTQYF.

This chain links TRBV18 with TRBJ2-6; TRBD2 matches 14 bases. V lost 3 bases, J lost 2 bases, and 9 bases stayed unmatched. The CDR3 covers 20 residues. Germline V gene lookup returns CDR1 KGHSH and CDR2 LQKENI. The CDR3 loop reads CASSPQAAGLAGAGANVLTF. The CDR3 region has the DNA TGTGCCAGCTCACCGCAAGCCGCGGGACTAGCGGGAGCTGGGGCCAACGTCCTGACTTTC.

DNA for the CDR3: TGTGCCAGCAGCTTGGTCCGGAACACCGGGGAGCTGTTTTTT. Its translation is CASSLVRNTGELFF. V usage is TRBV5-4 and J usage is TRBJ2-2; D is uncertain. Between the trimmed V and J ends, which lost 0 bases and 1 base, there was a span of 4 bases. CDR1 SGHNT and CDR2 YYREEE come from the germline V gene (reference sequence). CDR3 length equals 14 residues.

The chain is built from TRBV5-1 and TRBJ1-2; TRBD1 matches at 8 bases. With V trimmed by 0 bases and J by 7 bases, 8 bases remained unmatched. CDR1 and CDR2 from the germline V gene are SGHRS and YFSETQ. CDR3 length: 15 amino acids. CDR3 loop: CASSLGQGAVRGYTF. For the CDR3, the DNA is TGCGCCAGCAGCTTGGGCCAGGGGGCCGTACGTGGCTACACCTTC. The whole variable domain, remainder taken from reference TRBV5-1 and TRBJ1-2, is KAGVTQTPRYLIKTRGQQVTLSCSPISGHRSVSWYQQTPGQGLQFLFEYFSETQRNKGNFPGRFSGRQFSNSRSEMNVSTLELGDSALYLCASSLGQGAVRGYTFGSGTRLTVV.

This rearrangement joins TRBV9 to TRBJ2-2; D is possibly TRBD2 (6 bases). This CDR3 comprises 14 residues. CDR1 and CDR2 (germline): SGDLS, YYNGEE. The V and J ends lost 0 bases and 5 bases respectively, with 8 bases between them. Here the CDR3 reads CASSVAGGTGELFF. CDR3 nucleotides: TGTGCCAGCAGCGTAGCTGGGGGGACCGGGGAGCTGTTTTTT.

V usage is TRBV11-2 and J usage is TRBJ2-2, with D hard to call. CDR1 and CDR2 (germline): SGHAT, FQNNGV. Trimming left V 5 bases short and J 9 bases short, with 7 bases between. CDR3 size: 11 residues. The CDR3 DNA reads as TGTGCCAGCAGCCCGACCCGGGAGCTGTTTTTT. Translating gives CASSPTRELFF. Together with reference TRBV11-2 and TRBJ2-2, the CDR3 gives the full variable domain: EAGVAQSPRYKIIEKRQSVAFWCNPISGHATLYWYQQILGQGPKLLIQFQNNGVVDDSQLPKDRFSAERLKGVDSTLKIQPAKLEDSAVYLCASSPTRELFFGEGSRLTVL.